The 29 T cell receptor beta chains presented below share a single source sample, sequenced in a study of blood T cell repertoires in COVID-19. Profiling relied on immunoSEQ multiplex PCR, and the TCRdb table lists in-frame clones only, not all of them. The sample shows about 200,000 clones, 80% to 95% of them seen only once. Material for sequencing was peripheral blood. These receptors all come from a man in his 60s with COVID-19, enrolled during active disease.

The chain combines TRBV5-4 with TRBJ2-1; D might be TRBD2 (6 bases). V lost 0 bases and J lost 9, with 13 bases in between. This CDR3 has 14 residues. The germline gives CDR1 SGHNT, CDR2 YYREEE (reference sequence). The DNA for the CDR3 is TGTGCCAGCAGCTTGGTAGCGGTTGGTGGTGAGCAGTTCTTC. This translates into CASSLVAVGGEQFF. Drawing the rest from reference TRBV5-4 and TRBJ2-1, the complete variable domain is ETGVTQSPTHLIKTRGQQVTLRCSSQSGHNTVSWYQQALGQGPQFIFQYYREEENGRGNFPPRFSGLQFPNYSSELNVNALELDDSALYLCASSLVAVGGEQFFGPGTRLTVL.

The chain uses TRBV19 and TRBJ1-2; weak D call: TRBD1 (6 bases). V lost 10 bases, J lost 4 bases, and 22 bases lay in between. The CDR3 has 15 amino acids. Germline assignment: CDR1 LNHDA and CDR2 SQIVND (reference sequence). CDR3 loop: CATAAGEVSSYGYTF. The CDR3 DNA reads TGTGCCACCGCGGCAGGGGAAGTCTCTAGCTATGGCTACACCTTC.

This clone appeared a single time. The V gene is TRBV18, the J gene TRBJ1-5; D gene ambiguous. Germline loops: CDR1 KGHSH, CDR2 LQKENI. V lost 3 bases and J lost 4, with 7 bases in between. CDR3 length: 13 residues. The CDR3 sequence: CASSPLRNQPQHF. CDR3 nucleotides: TGTGCCAGCTCACCCCTCAGGAATCAGCCCCAGCATTTT.

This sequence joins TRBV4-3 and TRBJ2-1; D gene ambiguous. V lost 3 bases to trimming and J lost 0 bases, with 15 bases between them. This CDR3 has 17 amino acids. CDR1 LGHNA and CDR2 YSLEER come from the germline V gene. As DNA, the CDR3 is TGCGCCAGCAGCCAGGGCAATGTGGGTAGCTCCTACAATGAGCAGTTCTTC. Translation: CASSQGNVGSSYNEQFF.

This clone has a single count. CDR3 sequence (DNA): TGTGCCAGCAGCCAAGGGGTTCGGCGGTCTTTAACGCGGGAAGCTTTCTTT. Translated: CASSQGVRRSLTREAFF. The V call is TRBV14, the J call TRBJ1-1; D is unresolved. CDR1 and CDR2 from the germline V gene are SGHDN and FVKESK. The CDR3 length is 17 residues. V lost 1 base and J 8 bases, leaving 23 bases between the germline ends.

CDR3 DNA: TGTGCCAGCAGCTCCCGGGCCGCCCCACGGGAGGGCTACACCTTC. This sequence encodes CASSSRAAPREGYTF. V and J are TRBV7-3 and TRBJ1-2; D is unclear. Trimming took 4 bases from V and 8 from J, leaving 20 bases between them. Per the germline V gene, CDR1 is SGHTA and CDR2 is FQGTGA. The CDR3 is 15 amino acids. Full variable domain (outside the CDR3, taken from reference TRBV7-3 and TRBJ1-2): GAGVSQTPSNKVTEKGKYVELRCDPISGHTALYWYRQSLGQGPEFLIYFQGTGAADDSGLPNDRFFAVRPEGSVSTLKIQRTERGDSAVYLCASSSRAAPREGYTFGSGTRLTVV.

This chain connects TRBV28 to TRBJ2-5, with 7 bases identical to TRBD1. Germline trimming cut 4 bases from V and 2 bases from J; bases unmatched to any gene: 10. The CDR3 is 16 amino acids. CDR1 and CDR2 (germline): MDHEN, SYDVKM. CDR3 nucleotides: TGTGCCAGCAGTTCCCCATCGCGACAGGGTCAAGAGACCCAGTACTTC. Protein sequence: CASSSPSRQGQETQYF.

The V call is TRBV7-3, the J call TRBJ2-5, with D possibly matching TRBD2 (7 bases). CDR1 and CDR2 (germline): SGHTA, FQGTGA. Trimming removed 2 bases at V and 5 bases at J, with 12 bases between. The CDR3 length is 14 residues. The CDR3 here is CASSLAGAGETQYF. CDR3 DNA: TGTGCCAGCAGCTTAGCGGGGGCCGGGGAGACCCAGTACTTC.

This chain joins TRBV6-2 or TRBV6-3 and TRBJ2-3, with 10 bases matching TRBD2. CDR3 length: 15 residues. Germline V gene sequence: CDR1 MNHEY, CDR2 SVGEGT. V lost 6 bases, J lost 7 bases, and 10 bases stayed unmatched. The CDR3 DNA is TGTGCCAGCAGCGACCCTAGCGGGGGCCCGTATACGCAGTATTTT. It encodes CASSDPSGGPYTQYF.

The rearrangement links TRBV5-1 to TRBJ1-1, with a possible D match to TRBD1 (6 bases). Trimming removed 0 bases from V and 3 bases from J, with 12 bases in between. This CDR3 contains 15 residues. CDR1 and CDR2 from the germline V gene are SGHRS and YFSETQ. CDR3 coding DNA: TGCGCCAGCAGCTTGGTCGTAGGGGGGGACACTGAAGCTTTCTTT. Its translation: CASSLVVGGDTEAFF.

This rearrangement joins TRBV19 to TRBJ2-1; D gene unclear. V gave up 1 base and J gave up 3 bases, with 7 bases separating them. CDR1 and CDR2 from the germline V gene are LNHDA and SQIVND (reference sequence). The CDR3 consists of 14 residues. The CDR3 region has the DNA TGTGCCAGTAGTATAGGAACTGGCTACAATGAGCAGTTCTTC. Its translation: CASSIGTGYNEQFF.

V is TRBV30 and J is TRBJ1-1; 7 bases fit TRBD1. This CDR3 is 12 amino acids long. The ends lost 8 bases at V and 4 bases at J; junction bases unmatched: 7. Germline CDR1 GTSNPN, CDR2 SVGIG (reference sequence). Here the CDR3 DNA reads TGTGCCGGAGGGGGCTTGGGCACTGAAGCTTTCTTT. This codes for CAGGGLGTEAFF.

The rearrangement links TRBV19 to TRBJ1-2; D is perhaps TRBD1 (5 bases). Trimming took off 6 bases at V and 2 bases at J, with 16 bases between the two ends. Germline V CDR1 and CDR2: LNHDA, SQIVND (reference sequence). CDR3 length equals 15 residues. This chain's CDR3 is CASRGRGGTNYGYTF. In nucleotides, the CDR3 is TGTGCCAGTAGGGGCCGGGGAGGGACGAACTATGGCTACACCTTC.

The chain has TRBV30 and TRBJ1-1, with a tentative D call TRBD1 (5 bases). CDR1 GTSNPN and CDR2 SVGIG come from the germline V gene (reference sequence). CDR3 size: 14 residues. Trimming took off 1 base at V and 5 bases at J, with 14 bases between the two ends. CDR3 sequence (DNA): TGTGCCTGGAGTGGCGATGGGGGGAAGACTGAAGCTTTCTTT. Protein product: CAWSGDGGKTEAFF.

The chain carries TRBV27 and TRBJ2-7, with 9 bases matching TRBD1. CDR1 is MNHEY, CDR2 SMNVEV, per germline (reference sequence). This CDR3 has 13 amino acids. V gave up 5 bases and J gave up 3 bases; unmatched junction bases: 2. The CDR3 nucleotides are TGTGCCAGCAGTAGGGGACAGGGCTACGAGCAGTACTTC. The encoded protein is CASSRGQGYEQYF.

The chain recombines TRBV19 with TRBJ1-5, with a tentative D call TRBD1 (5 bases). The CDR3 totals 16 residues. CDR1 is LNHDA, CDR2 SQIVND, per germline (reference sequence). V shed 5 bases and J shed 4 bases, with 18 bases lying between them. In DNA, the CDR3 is TGTGCCAGTAGTTTTTCGGCAGGCGGGGGAAATCAGCCCCAGCATTTT. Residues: CASSFSAGGGNQPQHF.

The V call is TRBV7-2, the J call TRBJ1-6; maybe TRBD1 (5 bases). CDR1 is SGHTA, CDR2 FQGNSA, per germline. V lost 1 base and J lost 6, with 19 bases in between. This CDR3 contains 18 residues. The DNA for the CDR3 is TGTGCCAGCAGCTTAGGACGAATGGGCAGGGTGGGTAATTCACCCCTCCACTTT. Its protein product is CASSLGRMGRVGNSPLHF.

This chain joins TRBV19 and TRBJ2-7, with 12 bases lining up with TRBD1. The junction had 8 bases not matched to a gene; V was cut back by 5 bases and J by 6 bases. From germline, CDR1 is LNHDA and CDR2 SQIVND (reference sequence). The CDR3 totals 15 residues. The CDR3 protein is CASSAPGQGAGEQYF. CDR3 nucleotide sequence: TGTGCCAGTAGTGCCCCGGGACAGGGGGCTGGCGAGCAGTACTTC.

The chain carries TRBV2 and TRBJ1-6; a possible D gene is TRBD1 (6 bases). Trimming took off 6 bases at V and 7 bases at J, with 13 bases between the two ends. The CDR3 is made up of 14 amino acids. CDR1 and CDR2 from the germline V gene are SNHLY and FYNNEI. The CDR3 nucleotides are TGTGCCAGCAGCTTACAGGGCGGGAATTCACCCCTCCACTTT. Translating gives CASSLQGGNSPLHF. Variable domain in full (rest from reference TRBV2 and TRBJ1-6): EPEVTQTPSHQVTQMGQEVILRCVPISNHLYFYWYRQILGQKVEFLVSFYNNEISEKSEIFDDQFSVERPDGSNFTLKIRSTKLEDSAMYFCASSLQGGNSPLHFGNGTRLTVT.

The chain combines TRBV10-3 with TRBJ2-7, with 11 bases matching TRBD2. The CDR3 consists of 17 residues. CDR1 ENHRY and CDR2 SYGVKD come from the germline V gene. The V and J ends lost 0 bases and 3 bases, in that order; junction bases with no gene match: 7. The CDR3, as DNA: TGTGCCATCAGTGAGTCTAGCGGGGGGGCCGTAGGCTACGAGCAGTACTTC. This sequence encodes CAISESSGGAVGYEQYF.

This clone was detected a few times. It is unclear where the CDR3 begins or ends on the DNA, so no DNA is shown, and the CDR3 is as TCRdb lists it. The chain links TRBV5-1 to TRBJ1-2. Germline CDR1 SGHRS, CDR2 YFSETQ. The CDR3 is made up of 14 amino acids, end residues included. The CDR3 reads CASSAQYVGGGYTF.

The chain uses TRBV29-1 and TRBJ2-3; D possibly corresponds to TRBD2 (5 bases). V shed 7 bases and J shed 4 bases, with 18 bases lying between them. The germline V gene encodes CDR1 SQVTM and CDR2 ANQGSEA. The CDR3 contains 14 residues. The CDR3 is CSAGMASTADTQYF. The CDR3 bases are TGCAGCGCCGGGATGGCCTCGACGGCAGATACGCAGTATTTT.

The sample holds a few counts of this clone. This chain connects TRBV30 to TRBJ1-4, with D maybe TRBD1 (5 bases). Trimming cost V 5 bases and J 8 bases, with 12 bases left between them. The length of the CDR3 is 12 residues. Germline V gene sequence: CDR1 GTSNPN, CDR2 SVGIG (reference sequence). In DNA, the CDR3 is TGTGCCTGGGCGGGGACCAGCGAAAAACTGTTTTTT. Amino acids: CAWAGTSEKLFF. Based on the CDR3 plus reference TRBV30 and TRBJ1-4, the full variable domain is SQTIHQWPATLVQPVGSPLSLECTVEGTSNPNLYWYRQAAGRGLQLLFYSVGIGQISSEVPQNLSASRPQDRQFILSSKKLLLSDSGFYLCAWAGTSEKLFFGSGTQLSVL.

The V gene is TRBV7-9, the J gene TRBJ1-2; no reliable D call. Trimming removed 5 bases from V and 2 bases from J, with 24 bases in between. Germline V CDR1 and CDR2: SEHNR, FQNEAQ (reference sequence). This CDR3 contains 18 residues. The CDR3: CASSHEGGLSVYNYGYTF. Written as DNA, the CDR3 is TGTGCCAGCAGCCACGAGGGTGGACTTTCAGTCTACAACTATGGCTACACCTTC.

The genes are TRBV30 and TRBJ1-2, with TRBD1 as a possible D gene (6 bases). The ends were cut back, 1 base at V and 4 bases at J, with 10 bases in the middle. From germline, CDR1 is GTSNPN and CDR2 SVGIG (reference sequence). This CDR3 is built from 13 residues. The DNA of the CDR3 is TGTGCCTGGAGTGAAGGACAGCCCTATGGCTACACCTTC. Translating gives CAWSEGQPYGYTF.

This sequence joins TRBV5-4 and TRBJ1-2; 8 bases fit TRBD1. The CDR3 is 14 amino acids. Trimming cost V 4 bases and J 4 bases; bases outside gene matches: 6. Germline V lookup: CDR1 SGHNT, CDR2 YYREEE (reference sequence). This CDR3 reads CASSPQGVGYGYTF. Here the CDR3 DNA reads TGTGCCAGCAGCCCACAGGGGGTCGGCTATGGCTACACCTTC.

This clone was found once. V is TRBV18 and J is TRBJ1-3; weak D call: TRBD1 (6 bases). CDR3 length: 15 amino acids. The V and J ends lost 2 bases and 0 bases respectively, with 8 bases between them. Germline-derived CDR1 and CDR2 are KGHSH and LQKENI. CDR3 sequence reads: CASSPRQDSGNTIYF. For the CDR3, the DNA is TGTGCCAGCTCACCAAGACAGGACTCTGGAAACACCATATATTTT.

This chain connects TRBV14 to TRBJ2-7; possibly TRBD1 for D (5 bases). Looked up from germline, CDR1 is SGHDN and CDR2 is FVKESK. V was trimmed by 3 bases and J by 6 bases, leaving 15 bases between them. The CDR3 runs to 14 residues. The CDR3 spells CASSQVGPLGEQYF. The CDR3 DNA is TGTGCCAGCAGCCAGGTGGGGCCCCTCGGCGAGCAGTACTTC.

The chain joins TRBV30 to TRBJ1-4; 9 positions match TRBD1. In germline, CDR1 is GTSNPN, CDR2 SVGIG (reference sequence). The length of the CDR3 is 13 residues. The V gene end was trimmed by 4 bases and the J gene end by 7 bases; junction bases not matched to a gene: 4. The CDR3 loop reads CAWNRGPGEKLFF. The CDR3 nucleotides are TGTGCCTGGAACAGGGGGCCAGGTGAAAAACTGTTTTTT.